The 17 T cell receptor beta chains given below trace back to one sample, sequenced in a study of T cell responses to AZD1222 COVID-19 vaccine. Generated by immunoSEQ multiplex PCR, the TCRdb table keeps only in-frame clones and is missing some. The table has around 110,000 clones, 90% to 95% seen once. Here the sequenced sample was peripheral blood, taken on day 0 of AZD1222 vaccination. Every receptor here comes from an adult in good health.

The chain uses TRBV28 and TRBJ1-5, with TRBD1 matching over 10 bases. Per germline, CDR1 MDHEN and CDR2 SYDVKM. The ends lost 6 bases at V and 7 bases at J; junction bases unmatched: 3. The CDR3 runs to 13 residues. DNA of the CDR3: TGTGCCAGCAGCCGGGACAGGGGCCAGCCCCAGCATTTT. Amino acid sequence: CASSRDRGQPQHF.

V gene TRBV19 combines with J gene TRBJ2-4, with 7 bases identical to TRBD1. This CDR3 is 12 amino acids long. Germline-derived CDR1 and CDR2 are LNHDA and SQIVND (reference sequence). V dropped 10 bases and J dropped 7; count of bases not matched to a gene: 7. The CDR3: CATADRSNIQYF. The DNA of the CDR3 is TGTGCCACCGCGGACAGGTCGAACATTCAGTACTTC.

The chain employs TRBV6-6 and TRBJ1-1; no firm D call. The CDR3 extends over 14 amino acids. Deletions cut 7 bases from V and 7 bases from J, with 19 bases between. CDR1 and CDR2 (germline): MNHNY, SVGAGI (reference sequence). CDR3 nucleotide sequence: TGTGCCAGCATAGTAGACCCCGAAGGCTTTGAAGCTTTCTTT. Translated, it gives CASIVDPEGFEAFF.

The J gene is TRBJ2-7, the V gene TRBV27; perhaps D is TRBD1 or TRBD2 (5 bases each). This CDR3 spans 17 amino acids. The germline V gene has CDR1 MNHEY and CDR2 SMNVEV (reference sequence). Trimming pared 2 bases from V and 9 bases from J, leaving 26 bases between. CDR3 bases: TGTGCCAGCAGTTTACTCCCCTATAGGGACGGTAACCTCGGGCAGTACTTC. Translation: CASSLLPYRDGNLGQYF.

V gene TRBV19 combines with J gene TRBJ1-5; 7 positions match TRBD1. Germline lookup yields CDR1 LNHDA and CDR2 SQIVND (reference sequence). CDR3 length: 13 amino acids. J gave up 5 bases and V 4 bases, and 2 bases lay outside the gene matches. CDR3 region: CASSNQGDQPQHF. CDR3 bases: TGTGCCAGTAGTAATCAGGGGGATCAGCCCCAGCATTTT.

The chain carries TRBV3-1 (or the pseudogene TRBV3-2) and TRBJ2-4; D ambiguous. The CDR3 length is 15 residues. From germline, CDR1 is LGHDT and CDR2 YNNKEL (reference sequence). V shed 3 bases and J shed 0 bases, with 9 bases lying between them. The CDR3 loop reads CASSQIAAAKNIQYF. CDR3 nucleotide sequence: TGTGCCAGCAGCCAGATTGCGGCAGCCAAAAACATTCAGTACTTC.

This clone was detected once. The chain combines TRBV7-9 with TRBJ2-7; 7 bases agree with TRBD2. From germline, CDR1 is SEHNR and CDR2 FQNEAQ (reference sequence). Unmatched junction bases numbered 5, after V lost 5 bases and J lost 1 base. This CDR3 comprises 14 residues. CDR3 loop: CASSPSGISYEQYF. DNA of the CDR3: TGTGCCAGCAGCCCAAGCGGGATATCCTACGAGCAGTACTTC.

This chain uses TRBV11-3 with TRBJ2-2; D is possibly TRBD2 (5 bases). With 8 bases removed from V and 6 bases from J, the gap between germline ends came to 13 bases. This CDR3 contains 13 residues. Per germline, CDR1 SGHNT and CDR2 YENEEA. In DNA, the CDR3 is TGTGCCAGCGGTCGGACGCGGGCCGGGGAGCTGTTTTTT. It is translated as CASGRTRAGELFF.

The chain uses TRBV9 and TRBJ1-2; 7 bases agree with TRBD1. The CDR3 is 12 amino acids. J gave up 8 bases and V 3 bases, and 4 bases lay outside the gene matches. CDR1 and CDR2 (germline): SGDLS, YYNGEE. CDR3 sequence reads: CASSGQGIGYTF. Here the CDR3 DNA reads TGTGCCAGCAGCGGACAGGGTATCGGCTACACCTTC.

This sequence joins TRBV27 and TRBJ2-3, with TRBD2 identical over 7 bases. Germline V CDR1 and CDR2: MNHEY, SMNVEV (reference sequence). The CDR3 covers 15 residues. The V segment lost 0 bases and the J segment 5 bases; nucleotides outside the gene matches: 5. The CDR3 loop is CASSLSSLAEDTQYF. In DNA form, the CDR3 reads TGTGCCAGCAGTTTATCGAGCCTAGCGGAAGATACGCAGTATTTT.

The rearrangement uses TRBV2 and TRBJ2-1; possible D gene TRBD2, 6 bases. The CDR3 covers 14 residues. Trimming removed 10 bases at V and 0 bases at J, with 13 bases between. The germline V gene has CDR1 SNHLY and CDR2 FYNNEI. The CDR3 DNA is TGTGCCACCAGGGACTGGTCCTCCTACAATGAGCAGTTCTTC. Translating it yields CATRDWSSYNEQFF.

Here the CDR3 reads CASSQLSGSGEQFF. CDR3 nucleotides: TGTGCCAGCAGCCAATTAAGCGGGAGCGGCGAGCAGTTCTTC. The chain joins TRBV3-1 (or the pseudogene TRBV3-2) to TRBJ2-1; 8 bases fit TRBD2. Unmatched junction bases numbered 7, after V lost 2 bases and J lost 10 bases. CDR1 is LGHDT, CDR2 YNNKEL, per germline (reference sequence). The CDR3 covers 14 residues.

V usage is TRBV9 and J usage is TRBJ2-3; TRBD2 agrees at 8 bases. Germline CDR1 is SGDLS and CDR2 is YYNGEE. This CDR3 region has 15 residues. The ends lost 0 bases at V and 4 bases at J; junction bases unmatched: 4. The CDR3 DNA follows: TGTGCCAGCAGCGTAGCAACGGGAGGGCCAGATACGCAGTATTTT. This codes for CASSVATGGPDTQYF.

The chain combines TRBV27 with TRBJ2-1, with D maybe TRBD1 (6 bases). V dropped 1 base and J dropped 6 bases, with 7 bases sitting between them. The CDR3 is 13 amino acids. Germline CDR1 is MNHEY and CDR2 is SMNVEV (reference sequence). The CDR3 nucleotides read TGTGCCAGCAGTTTATTAGGGGGCAATGAGCAGTTCTTC. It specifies CASSLLGGNEQFF.

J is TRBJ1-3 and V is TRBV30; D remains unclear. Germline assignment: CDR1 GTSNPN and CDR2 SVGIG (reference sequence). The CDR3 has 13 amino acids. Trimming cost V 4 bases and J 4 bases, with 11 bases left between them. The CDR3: CAWNYDPGNTIYF. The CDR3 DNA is TGTGCCTGGAATTATGACCCCGGAAACACCATATATTTT. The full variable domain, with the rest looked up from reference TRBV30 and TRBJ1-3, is SQTIHQWPATLVQPVGSPLSLECTVEGTSNPNLYWYRQAAGRGLQLLFYSVGIGQISSEVPQNLSASRPQDRQFILSSKKLLLSDSGFYLCAWNYDPGNTIYFGEGSWLTVV.

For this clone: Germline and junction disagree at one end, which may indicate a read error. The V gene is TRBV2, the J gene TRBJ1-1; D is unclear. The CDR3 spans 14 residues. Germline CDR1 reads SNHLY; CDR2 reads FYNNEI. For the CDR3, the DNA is TGTGCCAGCAGTGACCCGGGGATGAAAACTGAAGCTTTCTTT. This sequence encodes CASSDPGMKTEAFF.

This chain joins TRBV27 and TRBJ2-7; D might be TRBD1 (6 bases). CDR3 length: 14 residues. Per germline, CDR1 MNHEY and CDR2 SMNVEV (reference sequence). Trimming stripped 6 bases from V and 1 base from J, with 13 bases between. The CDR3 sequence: CASSIQGTSYEQYF. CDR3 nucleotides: TGTGCCAGCAGCATACAGGGTACTTCCTACGAGCAGTACTTC.